This TCR beta chain was identified in a study of blood T cell repertoires in COVID-19. Profiled with immunoSEQ multiplex PCR; TCRdb holds only in-frame clones, not every one. The sample contains under 90,000 clones, 65% to 90% of which appear only once. Trimming pared 6 bases from V and 8 bases from J, leaving 14 bases between. The CDR3 runs to 12 residues. The rearrangement uses TRBV12-3 or TRBV12-4 and TRBJ2-7, with D tentatively TRBD2 (6 bases). The sequence was obtained from a woman older than 75 with active or convalescent COVID-19. What was sequenced was peripheral blood. The CDR3 DNA reads as TGTGCCAGCAGCACCGGGACTGAAAAGCAGTACTTC. It translates to CASSTGTEKQYF.